This TCR beta chain was identified during a study of cytomegalovirus exposure and HLA in healthy donors (dated by TCRdb to 2016 to 2017). Regarding the research as a whole: According to an earlier analysis of around 600 of the donors, 200 million or so T cells yielded 95 million to 140 million unique TCR beta sequences and about 300 Gb of sequence data. An early release that covered about 600 HLA-typed donors contained around 300 gigabases of sequencing data and about 84 million unique TCR sequences. Of the roughly 420 genotyped donors, 81% were placed in the genetic ancestry cluster associated with self-reported Caucasian donors. The study aimed to test whether cataloging public T cell receptors could reveal signatures of past pathogen exposure. The study used immunosequencing to profile the T cell repertoires of 670 or so subjects and linked those repertoires to cytomegalovirus serostatus. In addition to the first cohort of 666 subjects, a separate validation cohort of 130 or so different subjects was used. The study combined high-throughput TCR immunosequencing, statistical association of individual TCRs with disease status, and machine learning to predict cytomegalovirus infection status. A later analysis re-examined previously published TCR beta repertoires from several hundred donors and added high-resolution HLA genotyping to investigate patterns of TCR occurrence. In the later analysis, no new phenotypic data were used to find candidate immune exposures; instead, reliance was placed on TCR beta sequences and their occurrence across donors. An earlier analysis of approximately 630 of the donors applied high-throughput TCR beta sequencing to assess whether each TCR beta V gene segment acted as functional or pseudogenic. Donor age, sex, ethnicity and CMV serostatus were collected together with the repertoire data. A later genetic analysis used genome-wide SNP genotypes for about 60% of the roughly 700 donors, treating that subset as a discovery cohort. All discovery cohort repertoires had been generated using a single sequencing platform. Class I and class II HLA loci were covered by the typing at four-digit resolution. The number of donors typed differed by locus, with roughly 620-630 for A, B, C, DRB1 and DQB1, around 560 for DQA1, about 610 for DPA1, and some 470 for DPB1. Because of strong linkage in the cohort, five DR-DQ haplotypes were treated as single units for association and clustering. Across 300 to 400 genotyped donors of the cohort, an average of about 240,000 unique TCR beta nucleotide sequences per donor were sequenced, and roughly 20% of those sequences were non-productive.

Library preparation was by the immunoSEQ multiplex PCR assay. The multiplex PCR relied on a mix of 60 forward primers for TCR Vbeta segments and 13 reverse primers for TCR Jbeta segments. Amplification of the CDR3 region of rearranged TCR beta genes was performed with a multiplex PCR assay on genomic DNA. On the Illumina HiSeq System, the amplified TCR beta libraries were sequenced as 87-base-pair reads. The source study handled its data this way. In a later analysis, tens of millions of unique TCR beta chains were counted across the roughly 700 repertoires, and about 9.9 million of these chains were shared by at least two donors. Raw reads were error-corrected and collapsed into unique sequences by a nearest-neighbor algorithm in which closely related sequences were merged to remove PCR and sequencing errors. Alignment of CDR3 sequences to IMGT reference sequences was used to assign V, D and J gene segments. For a sequence to be retained, a match of at least six nucleotides to both a V gene segment and a J gene segment was required. A rearrangement was called productive if the CDR3 had no stop codons and remained in frame with V and J, and every other rearrangement was called non-productive. Following IMGT convention, CDR3 was defined as the stretch from the second conserved V-encoded cysteine to the conserved J-encoded phenylalanine. The earlier analysis of 500 to 650 of the donors excluded any sequence lacking an unambiguous match to a single V gene segment. An earlier analysis of 450 to 650 of the donors called V segments functional above 56.7% productive rearrangements and segregating when the between-donor standard deviation exceeded 5%. To diagnose cytomegalovirus status from the catalog of TCR beta chain sequences, a statistical classification framework was built. A later analysis assigned V and J genes by comparing TCR nucleotide sequences with IMGT/GENE-DB human TR gene sequences. In a later analysis, CDR3 sequences and most-parsimonious VDJ recombination scenarios were assigned using the TCRdist pipeline. A later analysis defined each TCR beta chain by its CDR3 amino acid sequence plus V-gene family, and excluded reads lacking a unique V-gene family. To address suspected cross-contamination and a sequencing artifact, a later analysis removed 550 to 750 highly shared, low-generation-probability nucleotide sequences. In a later analysis, a clonal expansion index was calculated for each public chain from normalized within-repertoire ranks of inferred template counts. In a later analysis, generation probabilities were computed using a VDJ recombination model fitted to out-of-frame rearrangements, and the results were checked against IGoR. In a later analysis, hypergeometric tests were used to score TCR-TCR, TCR-HLA and TCR-CMV co-occurrence, with a repertoire-size bias correction applied to TCR pairs. To estimate false discovery rates, a later analysis permuted the HLA or CMV assignments 20 times. In a later analysis, co-occurring TCRs were grouped using DBSCAN, with TCRdist sequence similarity added in when clustering inside HLA-allele-positive subsets. For co-occurrence clustering, repertoires with fewer than 30,000 or more than 120,000 public chains were excluded, along with a handful of repertoires with anomalous nucleotide sharing. TCRdb retrieved this table from immuneACCESS and kept in-frame rearrangements only. Not all clones are present; in checked studies, unresolved V genes account for under half, and no reason is known for the remainder. From that table come the V and J calls and clone size; the DNA was used to work out D and trimming. A total of fewer than 110,000 clones appear in this sample, around 80% of them only once. The ten largest clones take up 10% of the sample.

What the study reported, not specific to this receptor: Because HLA typing was missing for some donors at each locus, association tests included only the typed subset. In vitro tests confirmed that a few of the cytomegalovirus-associated TCR beta chains recognize cytomegalovirus antigens. A cluster of highly shared sequence variants was judged likely to represent a technical artifact of the sequencing pipeline. A further reported finding was that TCR beta sequences accurately predicted the HLA-A and HLA-B alleles for most subjects in the first cohort. While some public TCRs were present in many individuals, most TCR sequences turned up only very rarely across donors. The only immune exposure information available for the cohort was CMV serostatus. An earlier analysis of approximately 600 of the donors showed that most TCR beta V segments appeared in productive rearrangements either about 87% or about 30% of the time, which broadly matched IMGT annotations. Most CMV-associated TCR beta chains appeared to be HLA-restricted in a later analysis, and the HLA associations seemed to be driven largely by CMV exposure. In a later analysis, the rate of TCR association differed among HLA loci, with DRB1 alleles having the most associated TCRs and HLA-C alleles having the fewest. In this cohort, only TCR beta chains were sequenced, and detectable features were limited by the absence of alpha or paired-chain data. Compared with the 666-donor mean, donors in an Asian-associated ancestry cluster had fewer N-insertions in productive TCRs, according to a later genetic analysis. A later genetic analysis associated a missense DCLRE1C variant with V-gene and J-gene trimming of TCR beta chains, and an independent cohort replicated the association. Because the 87-base-pair reads could not distinguish some IMGT-functional V segments, including TRBV6-2 and TRBV6-3, those segments were excluded. The study gave a list of 150 to 200 TCR beta chains associated with cytomegalovirus. Cytomegalovirus status was reported to be diagnosed by the classifier with high specificity and sensitivity in both the original and validation cohorts. Sequencing depth was assumed to be roughly uniform across donors in the presence/absence analyses, though that assumption may not hold. Specific HLA alleles were associated with 15,000 to 20,000 TCR beta sequences at a false discovery rate of 0.05 in a later analysis. Compared with equally common non-associated chains, HLA-associated TCR beta chains in a later analysis were more clonally expanded and had lower generation probabilities. When HLA alleles, especially DR and DQ, strongly co-occurred, TCR associations were difficult to assign to individual alleles. According to a later analysis, parvovirus B19, influenza, CMV and Epstein-Barr virus appeared linked to several top co-occurrence clusters. The authors suggested that the approach could potentially be generalized to other disease states and immunological phenotypes. Because counts were too low, roughly 18 rarely observed V segments, including chromosome 9 orphons, were left out of the earlier analysis of 587 of the donors. Correlated functional status among segregating V segments might reflect linkage disequilibrium, but an unknown experimental factor could not be ruled out.

A word on this clone: Its target antigen remains unknown. No clone much larger than this one lies a single base away; base qualities are absent.

The cohort was made up of several hundred healthy bone marrow donors. Cohort members were all nominally healthy when sampled, although unrecorded immune exposures were likely present. The donor tested CMV seropositive, placing the donor among the approximately 310 seropositive members of the cohort. A peripheral blood sample was provided by each donor, and peripheral blood mononuclear cells were used for TCR beta sequencing. Genomic DNA was extracted from the blood cell samples with the Qiagen DNeasy Blood Extraction Kit. V is clipped by 0 bases and J by 6 bases, and the sequence between their germline boundaries is 21 bases long. CDR1 SGHAT and CDR2 FQNNGV were looked up in the germline V gene. The CDR3 holds 19 amino acids from the cysteine to the phenylalanine. Solely the CDR3 DNA is kept, with 57 bases framed from the first base.

Recombination joined TRBV11-2 with TRBJ2-6, with TRBD1 tentatively as D gene (5 bases match). This TCR was sampled from a woman between 18 and 30 years old in good health and CMV-seropositive. The sample taken for sequencing was PBMCs. The CDR3 region: CASSLEDSQLLLQANVLTF. In nucleotide form, the sequence is TGTGCCAGCAGCTTAGAAGACAGTCAACTTCTCTTACAGGCCAACGTCCTGACTTTC. The entire variable domain, with the stretches around the CDR3 drawn from the reference TRBV11-2 and TRBJ2-6 proteins, is EAGVAQSPRYKIIEKRQSVAFWCNPISGHATLYWYQQILGQGPKLLIQFQNNGVVDDSQLPKDRFSAERLKGVDSTLKIQPAKLEDSAVYLCASSLEDSQLLLQANVLTFGAGSRLTVL.